The 5 T cell receptor beta chains below all came from one sample that was sequenced in a study of blood T cell repertoires in COVID-19. Assay: immunoSEQ multiplex PCR; the TCRdb copy retains only in-frame clones and omits some. Of 250,000 to 350,000 clones in the sample, more than 70% were seen once. Sequences were obtained from peripheral blood. These receptors were taken from a woman in her thirties with COVID-19, enrolled during active disease.

This chain joins TRBV7-2 and TRBJ2-3, with TRBD2 matching over 9 bases. The CDR3 is 16 amino acids. Germline values: CDR1 SGHTA, CDR2 FQGNSA. V trimming: 2 bases; J trimming: 4 bases; junction bases outside the gene matches: 7. The CDR3 spells CASSLWSSGSSDTQYF. The CDR3 nucleotides read TGTGCCAGCAGCTTATGGAGTAGCGGGAGTTCAGATACGCAGTATTTT.

The CDR3 here is CASSLRGRNYGYTF. The CDR3 nucleotides read TGTGCCAGCAGCTTAAGGGGAAGGAACTATGGCTACACCTTC. V is TRBV5-8 and J is TRBJ1-2; a possible D gene is TRBD1 (5 bases). This CDR3 has 14 amino acids. CDR1 is SGHTS, CDR2 YDEGEE, per germline. V was cut by 2 bases and J by 2 bases, with 10 bases left in between.

This chain joins TRBV19 and TRBJ1-5; 7 bases agree with TRBD1. V trimming: 6 bases; J trimming: 6 bases; junction bases outside the gene matches: 2. This CDR3 comprises 12 residues. Per the germline V gene, CDR1 is LNHDA and CDR2 is SQIVND (reference sequence). The CDR3 nucleotides are TGTGCCAGTAGACAGGGGTTTCAGCCCCAGCATTTT. It encodes CASRQGFQPQHF.

The chain couples TRBV5-1 to TRBJ2-3; 13 bases fit TRBD2. Trimming took 4 bases from V and 3 from J; bases not matched to a gene: 8. The CDR3 extends over 17 amino acids. Per germline, CDR1 SGHRS and CDR2 YFSETQ. CDR3 DNA: TGCGCCAGCAGCCCCCCCGGACTAGCGGGAGTTACAGATACGCAGTATTTT. This gives the protein CASSPPGLAGVTDTQYF. Variable domain in full (rest from reference TRBV5-1 and TRBJ2-3): KAGVTQTPRYLIKTRGQQVTLSCSPISGHRSVSWYQQTPGQGLQFLFEYFSETQRNKGNFPGRFSGRQFSNSRSEMNVSTLELGDSALYLCASSPPGLAGVTDTQYFGPGTRLTVL.

Points on this clone: Sequence at one end of the junction differs from germline and may be a read error. This chain links TRBV5-1 with TRBJ2-3, with D tentatively TRBD2 (7 bases). From germline, CDR1 is SGHRS and CDR2 YFSETQ. This CDR3 has 15 residues. The CDR3 reads CASSLVGGGTDTQYF. CDR3 nucleotide sequence: TGCGCCAGCAGCTTGGTCGGCGGGGGCACCGATACGCAGTATTTT. Based on the CDR3 plus reference TRBV5-1 and TRBJ2-3, the full variable domain is KAGVTQTPRYLIKTRGQQVTLSCSPISGHRSVSWYQQTPGQGLQFLFEYFSETQRNKGNFPGRFSGRQFSNSRSEMNVSTLELGDSALYLCASSLVGGGTDTQYFGPGTRLTVL.